This note documents a single T cell receptor (beta chain) sequence. The data stem from a study of control samples from healthy donors and cancer patients. Profiling relied on immunoSEQ multiplex PCR, and the TCRdb table lists in-frame clones only, not all of them. Among over 100,000 clones listed, roughly nine tenths were seen once. The sequence derives from a human donor in good health. The donor label of this sample is uncertain. Input material: blood.

CDR3: CASDSGTGGEYNQPQHF. The DNA of the CDR3 is TGTGCCAGCGATTCCGGGACAGGGGGGGAGTACAATCAGCCCCAGCATTTT. The chain employs TRBV19 and TRBJ1-5; 11 bases are shared with TRBD1. Germline V CDR1 and CDR2: LNHDA, SQIVND (reference sequence). The J segment lost 3 bases and the V segment lost 9 bases, leaving 13 bases of the junction unmatched. The CDR3 extends over 17 amino acids.